This T cell receptor (beta chain) was retrieved from a study of vaccination and CD4 T cells after COVID-19 (dated by TCRdb to the early 2020s). Describing the broader study: Convalescent patients had a positive SARS-CoV-2 result on nasal swab PCR, and of these patients, nine had mild disease and one had severe disease. The convalescent cohort included six males and four females, with two Hispanic individuals, seven Caucasians, two Asians and one multiracial person. Participants received two doses of either the Pfizer-BioNTech BNT162b2 vaccine (n=8) or the Moderna mRNA-1273 vaccine (n=2). Post-COVID blood samples were collected from convalescent patients a median of approximately 93 days after diagnosis, with a range of about 35 to 161 days. Post-vaccine blood samples were collected a median of approximately 77 days after the second vaccine dose, ranging from roughly 13 to 250 days. The cultures were stimulated with overlapping spike peptide pools from SARS-CoV-2 and from the common cold coronaviruses HCoV-NL63, HCoV-OC43 and HCoV-229E. Control cultures received a CEFX viral epitope pool as the positive control, an HIV-1 Nef peptide pool as the negative control, or no peptide. In 10 COVID-19 convalescent patients and 4 infection-naive healthy vaccine recipients, the spike-specific CD4+ TCR repertoire before mRNA vaccination was compared with the repertoire after mRNA vaccination. Study-wide conclusions, independent of this receptor: The number of convalescent patients in the study was relatively small, and the study did not examine early timepoints following natural infection. In convalescent patients, a median around 90% of post-vaccine SARS-CoV-2-reactive clones were detected only after vaccination, and vaccine-specific priming was suggested by this finding. An increase in the median number of SARS-CoV-2-reactive clonotypes from approximately 23 after infection to 35 to 40 after vaccination was observed, but the change was not found to be significant. In convalescent patients, nearly all vaccine-specific clones (304 of 307) were found to be mono-reactive for SARS-CoV-2 spike rather than cross-reactive with common cold coronaviruses.

About this clonotype itself: Its antigen has not been determined. Base quality data are lacking; no much larger clone is found one base away.

The method was PCR. At the Johns Hopkins FTIC core, DNA from the cultured CD4+ T cells underwent TCR sequencing with the Oncomine TCR Beta short-read assay. Genomic DNA was extracted from the cultured CD4+ T cells with the QIAamp micro DNA kit. Oncomine TCR Beta libraries from cultured CD4+ T cells were pooled using unique dual indexes and sequenced on an Illumina iSeq 100. As for the original processing: Non-productive sequences were filtered out, and CDR3s that did not start with C, did not end with F or W, or were shorter than 7 amino acids were discarded. The MANAFEST web application identified antigen-specific clonotypes by comparing peptide-stimulated wells against reference wells and other culture wells. An FDR below 0.05, an odds ratio above 5, and a productive frequency above 0.1% in at least two of three replicate wells were required for clones to be considered positive. A clonotype counted as cross-reactive if it showed significant expansion both in the SARS-CoV-2 spike wells and in at least one common cold coronavirus spike condition. Levenshtein distances (stringdist) and unrooted phylogenetic trees (ape) in R version 3.6.1 were used to assess CDR3 homology. TCRdb trimmed public reads at Q25 via fastp, called clones via MiXCR and kept in-frame beta chains. One record per CDR3 amino acid sequence lists the most common genes and DNA. None of the V and J calls come from the authors' own analysis; TCRdb made them. Here the sample has a few thousand distinct CDR3 sequences; approximately 48% occur a single time. In total, the top ten clones hold roughly 30% of the sample.

The sample's treatment or condition, from its label and the paper: 10-day PBMC culture with coronavirus spike peptide pools or control peptides (ViraFEST assay). The ViraFEST assay was used in the study, in which antigen-specific T cells were expanded with peptide pools and expanded clonotypes were subsequently identified by TCR sequencing. The convalescent patients' positive SARS-CoV-2 PCR tests were from March to December 2020, which was before the Alpha, Beta and Delta variants emerged in the United States. PBMCs were cultured at under 2.5 million per well in IMDM supplemented with 5% human AB serum and approximately 10 IU/ml IL-2, with 10 ug/ml peptide pools added. Half of the culture medium was replaced with fresh IL-2-containing medium on days 3 and 7. Once the cells had been in culture for 10 days, the EasySep CD4+ T cell isolation kit was used to isolate CD4+ T cells by negative selection. Ficoll-Paque Plus gradient centrifugation was used to isolate PBMCs from whole blood, and the isolated PBMCs were then either used fresh or cryopreserved at -140C. In general, triplicate wells were set up for every culture condition.

CDR1 SGHNT and CDR2 YENEEA are derived from the germline V gene. The cysteine opens and the phenylalanine closes a CDR3 of 16 amino acids. The read is trimmed to its CDR3 DNA, 48 bases read in frame from base 1. V is trimmed back by 5 bases and J by 3 bases, and the junction contains 10 bases that no gene match accounts for. The specimen sequenced was CD4+ T cells from blood, cultured in vitro. The chain employs TRBV11-3 and TRBJ2-7, with 10 central nucleotides matching TRBD1. The receptor was derived from a human donor who had recovered from COVID-19. Read as DNA, the sequence is TGTGCCAGCAGCGGAGGGGATGGACAGGGGGGCTACGAGCAGTACTTC. Its translation is CASSGGDGQGGYEQYF.